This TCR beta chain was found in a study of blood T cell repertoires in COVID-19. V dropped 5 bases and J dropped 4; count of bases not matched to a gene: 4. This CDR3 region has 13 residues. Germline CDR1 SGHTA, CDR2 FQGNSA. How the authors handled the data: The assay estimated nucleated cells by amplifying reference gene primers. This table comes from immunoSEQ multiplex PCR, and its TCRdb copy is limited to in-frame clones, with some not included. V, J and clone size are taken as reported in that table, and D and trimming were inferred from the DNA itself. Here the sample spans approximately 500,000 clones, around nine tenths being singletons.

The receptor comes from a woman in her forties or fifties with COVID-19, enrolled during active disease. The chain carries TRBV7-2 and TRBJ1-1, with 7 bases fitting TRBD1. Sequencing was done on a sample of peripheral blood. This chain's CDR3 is CASSTQGGTEAFF. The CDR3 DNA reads TGTGCCAGCAGCACCCAGGGGGGCACTGAAGCTTTCTTT.